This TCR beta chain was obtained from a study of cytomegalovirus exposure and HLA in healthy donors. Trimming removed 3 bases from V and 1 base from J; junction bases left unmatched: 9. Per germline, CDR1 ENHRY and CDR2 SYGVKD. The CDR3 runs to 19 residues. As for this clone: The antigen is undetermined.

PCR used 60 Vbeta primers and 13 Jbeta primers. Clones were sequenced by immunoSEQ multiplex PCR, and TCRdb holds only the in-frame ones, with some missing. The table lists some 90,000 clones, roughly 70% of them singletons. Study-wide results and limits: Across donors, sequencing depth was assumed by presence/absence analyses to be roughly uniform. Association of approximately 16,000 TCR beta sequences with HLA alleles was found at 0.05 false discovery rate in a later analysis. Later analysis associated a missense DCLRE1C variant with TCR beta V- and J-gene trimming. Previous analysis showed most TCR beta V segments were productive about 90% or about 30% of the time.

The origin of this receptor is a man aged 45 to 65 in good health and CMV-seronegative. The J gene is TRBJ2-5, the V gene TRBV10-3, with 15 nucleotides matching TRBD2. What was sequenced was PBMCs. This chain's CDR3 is CAISDTWTSGGEGQETQYF. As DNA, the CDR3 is TGTGCCATCAGTGACACCTGGACTAGCGGGGGGGAGGGCCAAGAGACCCAGTACTTC.